In this sample, the clone carrying this TCR beta chain turned up many times. Antigen: not known. The record originates from a study of response to subunit inactivated influenza vaccine. General study findings and limits: Authors suggested that a seasonal influenza vaccination recruits few new T cells each time.

V trimming: 5 bases; J trimming: 5 bases; junction bases outside the gene matches: 11. This CDR3 is 17 amino acids long. Germline V gene data show CDR1 as SGHVS and CDR2 as FQNEAQ. TCRdb analysed the RT-PCR reads with MiXCR anew, one entry per CDR3 protein. The sample holds 590,000 or so distinct CDR3 sequences, 12% to 15% seen once. This receptor was taken from a man in his fifties who received an inactivated influenza vaccine. This rearrangement joins TRBV7-8 to TRBJ2-2; 10 nucleotides line up with TRBD2. Sequencing was performed on PBMCs from blood, taken less than 15 days before vaccination. The CDR3 DNA follows: TGTGCCAGCAGCCTTGGACTAGCGGAGAGGCGGACCGGGGAGCTGTTTTTT. Its protein is CASSLGLAERRTGELFF.